The rows below give T cell receptor beta chains drawn from one sample of a study of blood T cell repertoires in COVID-19. TCRdb's copy holds only in-frame clones and misses some; the assay was immunoSEQ multiplex PCR. Of about 160,000 clones listed, 70% to 90% were seen once; the top ten hold 6.5% to 8.5%. Input material: PBMCs or T cells enriched from blood (not recorded which). These TCRs come from a woman aged 45-65 years who had recovered from COVID-19. CDR3s include the opening cysteine and the closing phenylalanine or tryptophan. The D gene is left open where the match is weak.

v_call,d_call,j_call,cdr3_aa
TRBV11-2,TRBD1,TRBJ1-2,CASRSDRANYGYTF
TRBV7-2,-,TRBJ1-6,CASSLRRTSSYNSPLHF
TRBV6-6,TRBD1,TRBJ2-6,CASSTTGAGANVLTF
TRBV2,TRBD2,TRBJ2-5,CASSGLALETQYF
TRBV5-6,TRBD2,TRBJ2-7,CASSFLSSGSYEQYF
TRBV7-6,TRBD1,TRBJ1-1,CATAEQGVLSEAFF
TRBV11-3,-,TRBJ2-7,CASSLGRSYEQYF
TRBV19,-,TRBJ1-1,CASSGTRGENTEAFF
TRBV19,-,TRBJ1-1,CASKEARAEAFF
TRBV4-3,-,TRBJ1-1,CASSQDLQGFKNTEAFF
TRBV6-1,-,TRBJ1-4,CASSEAELWSEKLFF
TRBV7-2,-,TRBJ1-2,CASSQIAAGLVYGYTF